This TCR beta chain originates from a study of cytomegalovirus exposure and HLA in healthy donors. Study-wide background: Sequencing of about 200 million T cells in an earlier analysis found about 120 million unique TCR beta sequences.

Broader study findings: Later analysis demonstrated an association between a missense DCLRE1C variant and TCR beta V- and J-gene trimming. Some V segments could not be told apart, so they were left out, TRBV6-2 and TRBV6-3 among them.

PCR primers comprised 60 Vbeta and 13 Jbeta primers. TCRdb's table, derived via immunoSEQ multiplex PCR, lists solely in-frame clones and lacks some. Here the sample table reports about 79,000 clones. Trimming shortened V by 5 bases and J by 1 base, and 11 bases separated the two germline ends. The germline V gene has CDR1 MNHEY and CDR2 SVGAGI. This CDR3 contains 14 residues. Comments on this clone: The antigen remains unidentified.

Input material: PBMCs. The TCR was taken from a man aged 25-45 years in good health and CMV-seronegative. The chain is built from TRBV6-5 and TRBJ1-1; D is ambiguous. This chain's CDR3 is CASSLIGGNTEAFF. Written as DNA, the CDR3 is TGTGCCAGCAGTCTGATAGGCGGGAACACTGAAGCTTTCTTT.